The text below deals with one T cell receptor (beta chain). The antigen is unknown. Germline CDR1 reads SGHTA; CDR2 reads FQGNSA. V dropped 4 bases and J dropped 4 bases, with 8 bases sitting between them. This CDR3 spans 12 amino acids. This sample stems from a study of T-cell memory formation after mild COVID-19. Overall study findings and caveats: The pre-infection memory compartment contained some responding clones, suggesting cross-reactive memory joined. Among clones contracting day 15 to 85, CD4/CD8 was balanced, whereas later expanders leaned CD4+.

TCRdb re-called the 5' RACE reads with MiXCR, one entry per CDR3 protein. Among about 180,000 distinct CDR3 sequences listed, around 16% were seen once. The chain couples TRBV7-2 to TRBJ2-7; a weak D match, TRBD1 (5 bases). The sequence was obtained from an adult woman who had mild COVID-19 (a few samples of this study predate the infection). Cell type and time point are not known. Source material: PBMCs or a T cell subset sorted from them (not recorded which). The CDR3 protein is CASSSAGYEQYF. Here the CDR3 DNA reads TGTGCCAGCAGCTCGGCAGGGTACGAGCAGTACTTC. The full variable domain, with the rest looked up from reference TRBV7-2 and TRBJ2-7, is GAGVSQSPSNKVTEKGKDVELRCDPISGHTALYWYRQSLGQGLEFLIYFQGNSAPDKSGLPSDRFSAERTGGSVSTLTIQRTQQEDSAVYLCASSSAGYEQYFGPGTRLTVT.